These 7 T cell receptor beta chains were all obtained from the same sample, sequenced in a study of glioma-infiltrating T cells. The iRepertoire nested amplicon-rescue multiplex PCR amplified TCR alpha and beta CDR3s from RNA. One entry per CDR3 protein results from TCRdb running MiXCR on the multiplex PCR reads. The table shows over 90,000 distinct CDR3 sequences, with about 30% occurring only once. Material: glioma tissue, nonneoplastic brain tissue, or PBMCs (not recorded which). These receptors were collected from a human donor with low-grade glioma or glioblastoma, undergoing nonglioma brain surgery, or in good health (not recorded which).

The sample holds many counts of this clonotype. The chain is built from TRBV29-1 and TRBJ2-3; the D is unclear. The germline gives CDR1 SQVTM, CDR2 ANQGSEA. Trimming removed 6 bases at V and 1 base at J, with 5 bases between. The CDR3 has 11 residues. In DNA, the CDR3 is TGCAGCGTCTGGCGCACAGATACGCAGTATTTT. Translation: CSVWRTDTQYF.

This clonotype has a count of ten or more. The CDR3, as DNA: TGTGCCAGCAGTGAGAGTCTCCAATACAATGAGCAGTTCTTC. It specifies CASSESLQYNEQFF. The rearrangement joins TRBV6-1 to TRBJ2-1; D call uncertain. The germline CDR1 and CDR2 sequences are MNHNS and SASEGT. The CDR3 sequence is 14 residues long. Trimming stripped 3 bases from V and 4 bases from J, with 10 bases between.

This clonotype was counted many times. The rearrangement links TRBV27 to TRBJ1-1; D is unclear. In germline, CDR1 is MNHEY, CDR2 SMNVEV (reference sequence). V was cut by 3 bases and J by 0 bases, with 8 bases left in between. This CDR3 has 14 residues. The CDR3 region has the DNA TGTGCCAGCAGTTTCGACATTTTGAACACTGAAGCTTTCTTT. This encodes CASSFDILNTEAFF.

This clonotype was recorded many times. The chain links TRBV10-3 to TRBJ1-1; TRBD1 is a possible D gene (5 bases). Germline CDR1 reads ENHRY; CDR2 reads SYGVKD. The CDR3 runs to 15 residues. Deletions cut 0 bases from V and 6 bases from J, with 14 bases between. CDR3 nucleotides: TGTGCCATCAGTGAGTCGCAGGGAGCTAGGGCTGAAGCTTTCTTT. Translating it yields CAISESQGARAEAFF.

On this clonotype itself: A much larger clone differs from this one at a single base, so this may be a read error. V is TRBV27 and J is TRBJ1-2; D not certain. Germline values: CDR1 MNHEY, CDR2 SMNVEV (reference sequence). This CDR3 has 13 residues. V gave up 8 bases and J gave up 2 bases, with 12 bases separating them. The CDR3 sequence: CASGMALNYGYTF. The CDR3 DNA sequence: TGTGCCAGCGGGATGGCCCTAAACTATGGCTACACCTTC.

As concerns this clonotype: A much more abundant neighbour one base away suggests this may be a read error. The chain recombines TRBV25-1 with TRBJ1-2; D might be TRBD1 (5 bases). CDR1 and CDR2 (germline): MGHDK, SYGVNS. The CDR3 has 13 residues. The DNA for the CDR3 is TGTGCCAGAAGTGAAACAGGCCGCCGTGGCTACACCTTC. Translating gives CARSETGRRGYTF.

The J gene is TRBJ2-3, the V gene TRBV9; D is uncertain. Per the germline V gene, CDR1 is SGDLS and CDR2 is YYNGEE. Trimming took off 2 bases at V and 3 bases at J, with 4 bases between the two ends. This CDR3 has 12 amino acids. The CDR3 reads CASSVETDTQYF. In DNA form, the CDR3 reads TGTGCCAGCAGCGTGGAGACAGATACGCAGTATTTT.